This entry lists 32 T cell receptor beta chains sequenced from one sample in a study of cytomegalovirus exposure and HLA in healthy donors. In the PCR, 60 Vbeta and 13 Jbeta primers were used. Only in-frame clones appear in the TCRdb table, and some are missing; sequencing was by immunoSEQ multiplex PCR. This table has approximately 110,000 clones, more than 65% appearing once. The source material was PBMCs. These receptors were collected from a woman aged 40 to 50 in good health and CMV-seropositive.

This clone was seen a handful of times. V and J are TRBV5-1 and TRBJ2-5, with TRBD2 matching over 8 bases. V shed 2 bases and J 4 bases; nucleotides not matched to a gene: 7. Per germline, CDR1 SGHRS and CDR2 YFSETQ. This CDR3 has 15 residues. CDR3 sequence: CASSFTSGEGETQYF. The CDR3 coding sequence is TGCGCCAGCAGCTTTACTAGCGGCGAGGGAGAGACCCAGTACTTC.

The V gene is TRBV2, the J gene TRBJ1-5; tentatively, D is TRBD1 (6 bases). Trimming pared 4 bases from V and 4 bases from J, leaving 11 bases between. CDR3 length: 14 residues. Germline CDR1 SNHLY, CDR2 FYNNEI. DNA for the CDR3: TGTGCCAGCAGTGTGAACAGGGCAAATCAGCCCCAGCATTTT. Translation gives CASSVNRANQPQHF.

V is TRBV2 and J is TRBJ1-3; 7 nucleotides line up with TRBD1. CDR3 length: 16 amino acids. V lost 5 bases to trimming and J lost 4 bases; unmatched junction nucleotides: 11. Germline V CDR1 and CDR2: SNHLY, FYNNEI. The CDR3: CASSQGRGQKGNTIYF. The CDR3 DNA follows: TGTGCCAGCAGTCAAGGAAGGGGGCAGAAAGGAAACACCATATATTTT.

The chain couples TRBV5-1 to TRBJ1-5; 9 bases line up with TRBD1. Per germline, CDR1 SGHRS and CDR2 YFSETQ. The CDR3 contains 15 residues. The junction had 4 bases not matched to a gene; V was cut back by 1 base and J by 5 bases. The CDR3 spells CASSLSTGGHQPQHF. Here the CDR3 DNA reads TGCGCCAGCAGCTTGTCGACAGGGGGACATCAGCCCCAGCATTTT.

CDR3 sequence: CASTPPRDSLYEQYF. DNA for the CDR3: TGTGCCAGCACCCCGCCCCGGGACAGCCTCTACGAGCAGTACTTC. V usage is TRBV28 and J usage is TRBJ2-7, with TRBD1 identical over 7 bases. The trim removed 7 bases at V and 3 bases at J, leaving 12 bases unmatched. The CDR3 runs to 15 residues. Looked up from germline, CDR1 is MDHEN and CDR2 is SYDVKM.

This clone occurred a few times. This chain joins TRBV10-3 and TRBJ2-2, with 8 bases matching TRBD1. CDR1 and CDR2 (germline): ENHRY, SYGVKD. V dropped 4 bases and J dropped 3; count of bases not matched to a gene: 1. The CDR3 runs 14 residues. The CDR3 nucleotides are TGTGCCATCAGTGGGGGACAGGACACCGGGGAGCTGTTTTTT. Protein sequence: CAISGGQDTGELFF.

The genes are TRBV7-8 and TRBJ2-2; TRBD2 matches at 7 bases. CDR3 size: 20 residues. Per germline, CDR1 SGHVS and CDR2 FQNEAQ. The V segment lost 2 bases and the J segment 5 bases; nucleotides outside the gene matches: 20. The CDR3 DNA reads TGTGCCAGCAGCTTACGTTGGGGCCTCGGGAGGACTACCAGAACCGGGGAGCTGTTTTTT. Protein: CASSLRWGLGRTTRTGELFF.

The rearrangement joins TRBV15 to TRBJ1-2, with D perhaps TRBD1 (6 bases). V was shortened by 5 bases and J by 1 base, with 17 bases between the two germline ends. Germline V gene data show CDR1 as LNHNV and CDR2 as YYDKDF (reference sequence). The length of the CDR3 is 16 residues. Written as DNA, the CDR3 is TGTGCCACCAGCGCGCTCAGGGGAATGGGTAACTATGGCTACACCTTC. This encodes CATSALRGMGNYGYTF. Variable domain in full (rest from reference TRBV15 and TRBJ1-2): DAMVIQNPRYQVTQFGKPVTLSCSQTLNHNVMYWYQQKSSQAPKLLFHYYDKDFNNEADTPDNFQSRRPNTSFCFLDIRSPGLGDTAMYLCATSALRGMGNYGYTFGSGTRLTVV.

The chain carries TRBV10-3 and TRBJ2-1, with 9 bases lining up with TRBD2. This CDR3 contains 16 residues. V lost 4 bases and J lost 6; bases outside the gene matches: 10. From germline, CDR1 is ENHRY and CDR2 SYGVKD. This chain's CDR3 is CAISGAGGPRGNEQFF. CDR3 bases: TGTGCCATCAGTGGGGCGGGAGGGCCGAGGGGCAATGAGCAGTTCTTC.

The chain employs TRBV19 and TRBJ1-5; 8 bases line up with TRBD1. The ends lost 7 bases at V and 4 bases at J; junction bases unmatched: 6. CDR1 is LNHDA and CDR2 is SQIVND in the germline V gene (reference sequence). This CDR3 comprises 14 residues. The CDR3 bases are TGTGCCAGTACTAGGCACAGGGGGAATCAGCCCCAGCATTTT. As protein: CASTRHRGNQPQHF.

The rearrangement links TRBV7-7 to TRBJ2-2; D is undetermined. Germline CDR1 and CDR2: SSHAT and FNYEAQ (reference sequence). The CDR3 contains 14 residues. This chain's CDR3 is CASSRGNYAGELFF. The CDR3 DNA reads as TGTGCTAGCTCAAGAGGAAATTATGCCGGGGAGCTGTTTTTT. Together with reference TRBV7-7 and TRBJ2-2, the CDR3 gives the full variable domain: GAGVSQSPRYKVTKRGQDVTLRCDPISSHATLYWYQQALGQGPEFLTYFNYEAQPDKSGLPSDRFSAERPEGSISTLTIQRTEQRDSAMYRCASSRGNYAGELFFGEGSRLTVL.

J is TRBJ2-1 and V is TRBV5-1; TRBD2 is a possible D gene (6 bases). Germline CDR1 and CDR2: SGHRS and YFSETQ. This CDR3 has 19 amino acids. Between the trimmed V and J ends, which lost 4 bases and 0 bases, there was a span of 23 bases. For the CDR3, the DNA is TGCGCCAGCAGCCCTGGTCTAACGGGAGTCCTAAGCTCCTACAATGAGCAGTTCTTC. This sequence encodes CASSPGLTGVLSSYNEQFF.

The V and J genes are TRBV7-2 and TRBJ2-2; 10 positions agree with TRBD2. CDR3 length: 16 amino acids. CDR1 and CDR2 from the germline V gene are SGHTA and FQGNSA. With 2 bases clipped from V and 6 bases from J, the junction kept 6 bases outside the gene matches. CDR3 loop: CASSLYSSGSPGELFF. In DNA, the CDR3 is TGTGCCAGCAGCTTATATTCTAGCGGGAGCCCCGGGGAGCTGTTTTTT.

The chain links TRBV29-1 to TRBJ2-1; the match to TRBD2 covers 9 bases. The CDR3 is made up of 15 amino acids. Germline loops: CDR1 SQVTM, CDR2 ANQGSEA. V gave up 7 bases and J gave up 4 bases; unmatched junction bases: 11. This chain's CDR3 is CSGVGLADNYNEQFF. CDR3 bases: TGCAGCGGGGTGGGACTAGCAGATAATTACAATGAGCAGTTCTTC.

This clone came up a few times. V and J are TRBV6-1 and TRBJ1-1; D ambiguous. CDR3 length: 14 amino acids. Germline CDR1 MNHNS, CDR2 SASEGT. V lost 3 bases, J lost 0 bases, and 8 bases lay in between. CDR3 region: CASSDLSVNTEAFF. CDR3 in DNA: TGTGCCAGCAGTGATTTGTCGGTGAACACTGAAGCTTTCTTT.

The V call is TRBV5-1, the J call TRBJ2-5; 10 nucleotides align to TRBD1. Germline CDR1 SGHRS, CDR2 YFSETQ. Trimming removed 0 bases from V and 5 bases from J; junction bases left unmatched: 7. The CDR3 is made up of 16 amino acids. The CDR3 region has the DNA TGCGCCAGCAGCTTGGCCCGACAGGGGGCGGGGGAGACCCAGTACTTC. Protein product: CASSLARQGAGETQYF.

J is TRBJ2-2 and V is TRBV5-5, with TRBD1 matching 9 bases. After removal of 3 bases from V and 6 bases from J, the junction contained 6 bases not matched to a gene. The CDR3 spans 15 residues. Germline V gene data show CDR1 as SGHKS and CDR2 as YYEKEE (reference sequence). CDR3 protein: CASSSGGQGPGELFF. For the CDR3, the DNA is TGTGCCAGCAGCTCTGGGGGACAGGGTCCCGGGGAGCTGTTTTTT.

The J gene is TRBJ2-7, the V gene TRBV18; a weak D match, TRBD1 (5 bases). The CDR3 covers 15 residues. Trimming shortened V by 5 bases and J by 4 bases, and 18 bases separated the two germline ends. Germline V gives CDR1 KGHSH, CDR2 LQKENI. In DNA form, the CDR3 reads TGTGCCAGCTCATCGAAACGAGCAGGGCTTTACGAGCAGTACTTC. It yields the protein CASSSKRAGLYEQYF.

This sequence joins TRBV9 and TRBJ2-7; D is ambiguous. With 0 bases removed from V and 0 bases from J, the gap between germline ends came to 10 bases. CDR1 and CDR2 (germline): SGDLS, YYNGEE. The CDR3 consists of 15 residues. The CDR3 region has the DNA TGTGCCAGCAGCGTAGGGGTGGAGCTCTCCTACGAGCAGTACTTC. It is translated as CASSVGVELSYEQYF.

This CDR3 is CASSYSTNTEAFF. The CDR3 coding sequence is TGTGCCAGCAGTTACTCGACAAACACTGAAGCTTTCTTT. This sequence joins TRBV6-6 and TRBJ1-1; D remains ambiguous. The CDR3 contains 13 residues. The V and J ends lost 0 bases and 2 bases respectively, with 4 bases between them. Germline V CDR1 and CDR2: MNHNY, SVGAGI (reference sequence).

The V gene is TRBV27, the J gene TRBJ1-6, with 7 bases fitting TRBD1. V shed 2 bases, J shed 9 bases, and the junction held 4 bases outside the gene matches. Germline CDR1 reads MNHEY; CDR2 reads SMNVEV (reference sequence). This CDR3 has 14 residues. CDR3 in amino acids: CASSLDRARSPLHF. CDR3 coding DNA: TGTGCCAGCAGTTTAGACAGGGCACGTTCACCCCTCCACTTT.

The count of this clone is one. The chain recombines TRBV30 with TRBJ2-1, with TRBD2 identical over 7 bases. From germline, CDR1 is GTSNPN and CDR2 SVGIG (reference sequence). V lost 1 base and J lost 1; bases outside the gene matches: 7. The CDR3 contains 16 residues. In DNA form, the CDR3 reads TGTGCCTGGAGTGGACTAGCCCATAGTTCCTACAATGAGCAGTTCTTC. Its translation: CAWSGLAHSSYNEQFF.

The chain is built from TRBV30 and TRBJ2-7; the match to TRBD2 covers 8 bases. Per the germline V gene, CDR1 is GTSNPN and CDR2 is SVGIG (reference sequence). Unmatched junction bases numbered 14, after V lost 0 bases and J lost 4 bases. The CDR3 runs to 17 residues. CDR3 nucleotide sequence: TGTGCCTGGAGTGTACCCGGGAGGGCCAGGGGAGTTTACGAGCAGTACTTC. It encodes CAWSVPGRARGVYEQYF.

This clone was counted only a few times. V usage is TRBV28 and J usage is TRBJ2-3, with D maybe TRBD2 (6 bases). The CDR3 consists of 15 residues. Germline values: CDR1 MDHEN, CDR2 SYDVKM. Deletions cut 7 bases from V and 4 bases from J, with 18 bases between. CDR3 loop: CASNLFGGRADTQYF. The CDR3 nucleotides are TGTGCCAGCAACCTTTTCGGGGGTAGGGCAGATACGCAGTATTTT.

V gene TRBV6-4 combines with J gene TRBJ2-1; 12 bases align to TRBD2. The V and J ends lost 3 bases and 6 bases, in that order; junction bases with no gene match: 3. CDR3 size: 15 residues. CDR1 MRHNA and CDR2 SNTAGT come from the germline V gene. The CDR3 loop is CASSDRTSGANEQFF. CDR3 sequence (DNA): TGTGCCAGCAGTGATAGGACTAGCGGGGCCAATGAGCAGTTCTTC.

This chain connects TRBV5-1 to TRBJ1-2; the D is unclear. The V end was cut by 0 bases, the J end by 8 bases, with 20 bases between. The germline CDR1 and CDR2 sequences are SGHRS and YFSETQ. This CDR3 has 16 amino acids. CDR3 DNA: TGCGCCAGCAGCTTGGGAGTCATTCTAGCGGAAGGGGGCTACACCTTC. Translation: CASSLGVILAEGGYTF.

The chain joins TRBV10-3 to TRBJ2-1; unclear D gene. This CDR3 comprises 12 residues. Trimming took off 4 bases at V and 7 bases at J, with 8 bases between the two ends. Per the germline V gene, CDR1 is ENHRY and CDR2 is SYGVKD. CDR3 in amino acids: CAISGARNEQFF. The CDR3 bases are TGTGCCATCAGTGGCGCTAGAAATGAGCAGTTCTTC.

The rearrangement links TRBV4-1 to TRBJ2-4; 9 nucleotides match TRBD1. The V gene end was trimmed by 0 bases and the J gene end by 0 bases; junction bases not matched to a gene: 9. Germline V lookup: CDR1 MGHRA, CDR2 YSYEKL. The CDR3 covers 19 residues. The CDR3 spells CASSQDRDRVLVAKNIQYF. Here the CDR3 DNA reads TGCGCCAGCAGCCAAGATCGGGACAGGGTTCTAGTAGCCAAAAACATTCAGTACTTC.

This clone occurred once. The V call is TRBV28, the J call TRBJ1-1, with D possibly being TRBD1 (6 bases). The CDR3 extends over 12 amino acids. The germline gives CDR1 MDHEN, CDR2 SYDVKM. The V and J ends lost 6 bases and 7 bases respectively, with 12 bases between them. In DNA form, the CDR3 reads TGTGCCAGCAGAACTCAGGGGAATGAAGCTTTCTTT. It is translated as CASRTQGNEAFF.

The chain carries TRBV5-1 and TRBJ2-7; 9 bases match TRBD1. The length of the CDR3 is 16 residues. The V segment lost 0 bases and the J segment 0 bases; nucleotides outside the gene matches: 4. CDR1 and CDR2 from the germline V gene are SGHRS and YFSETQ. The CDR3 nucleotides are TGCGCCAGCAGCTTGGCTCCGGGACAGGGCTCCTACGAGCAGTACTTC. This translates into CASSLAPGQGSYEQYF.

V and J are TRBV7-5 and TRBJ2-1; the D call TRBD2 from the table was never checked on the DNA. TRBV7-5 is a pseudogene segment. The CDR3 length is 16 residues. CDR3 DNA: TGTGTCAGAAGCCCCGGGGGGACTAGCGGGAGAAATGAGCAGTTCTTC. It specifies CVRSPGGTSGRNEQFF.

Written as DNA, the CDR3 is TGTGCCTGGAGTAATGGGCAGGGGGTTGAAAAACTGTTTTTT. Translated: CAWSNGQGVEKLFF. The chain couples TRBV30 to TRBJ1-4; 7 bases align to TRBD1. The germline CDR1 and CDR2 sequences are GTSNPN and SVGIG (reference sequence). J was trimmed by 7 bases and V by 2 bases; bases with no gene match: 7. CDR3 length: 14 residues.